This TCR beta chain was sequenced in a study of CD8 T cells in ankylosing spondylitis. Study-wide results and caveats: Reportedly, matched ankylosing spondylitis synovial fluid was significantly enriched for disease-linked clones. A TCR beta motif of several highly homologous variants appeared characteristic of ankylosing spondylitis blood.

Making the TCR beta libraries involved quantitative 5'-RACE with molecular barcodes. TCRdb recomputed calls from the 5' RACE reads with MiXCR, one row per CDR3 protein. The sample records roughly 450,000 distinct CDR3 sequences, roughly 26% being singletons. About this clonotype itself: Its antigen is still unknown.

The V gene's germline CDR1 is MGHDK and CDR2 SYGVNS. The CDR3 extends over 16 amino acids. The V and J ends lost 5 bases and 9 bases respectively, with 20 bases between them. This chain links TRBV25-1 with TRBJ1-6; D possibly corresponds to TRBD1 (5 bases). The source material was blood, either unsorted or a sorted T cell fraction (not recorded which). The receptor comes from a male donor with ankylosing spondylitis. CDR3 DNA sequence: TGTGCCAGCAGTCCGGCCGAGGGAGGGACTGGTTCACCCCTCCACTTT. It encodes CASSPAEGGTGSPLHF.